Following are 26 T cell receptor beta chains from one sample sequenced in a study of CD8+CD57+ T cells in acquired aplastic anemia. The study profiled TCR beta VDJ and CDR3 using genomic DNA as template. One entry per CDR3 protein results from TCRdb running MiXCR on the reads. The table lists hundreds of thousands of distinct CDR3 sequences, less than 35% of them singletons. Individuals selected for sequencing had exhibited CD8+CD57+ cell expansion on flow cytometry. What was sequenced was sorted CD4+, CD8+, or CD8+CD57+ T cells (not recorded which) from PBMCs. The receptor set was obtained from a human donor with aplastic anemia.

The chain carries TRBV2 and TRBJ2-7, with D unclear. This CDR3 spans 15 amino acids. Trimming pared 4 bases from V and 0 bases from J, leaving 13 bases between. Per germline, CDR1 SNHLY and CDR2 FYNNEI. The chain's CDR3 is CASSAETQSSYEQYF. The CDR3 DNA sequence: TGTGCCAGCAGTGCCGAGACACAAAGCTCCTACGAGCAGTACTTC.

The chain recombines TRBV5-1 with TRBJ1-1; 7 nucleotides align to TRBD1. CDR1 and CDR2 from the germline V gene are SGHRS and YFSETQ. CDR3 length equals 14 residues. V dropped 3 bases and J dropped 2; count of bases not matched to a gene: 4. Here the CDR3 reads CASSSQGDNTEAFF. CDR3 nucleotide sequence: TGCGCCAGCAGCTCCCAGGGGGACAACACTGAAGCTTTCTTT.

Ten or more counts support this clonotype. This chain joins TRBV24-1 and TRBJ2-5; no clear D. There are 12 residues in the CDR3. Germline V CDR1 and CDR2: KGHDR, SFDVKD. Trimming removed 3 bases at V and 4 bases at J, with 5 bases between. Here the CDR3 reads CATSDTLETQYF. Here the CDR3 DNA reads TGTGCCACCAGTGATACCCTAGAGACCCAGTACTTC.

In its sample, this clonotype was seen many times. V gene TRBV7-9 combines with J gene TRBJ2-7; D might be TRBD2 (5 bases). V was cut by 1 base and J by 7 bases, with 8 bases left in between. This CDR3 has 12 amino acids. In germline, CDR1 is SEHNR, CDR2 FQNEAQ (reference sequence). CDR3 region: CASSLGSGEQYF. In nucleotides, the CDR3 is TGTGCCAGCAGCTTAGGATCGGGGGAGCAGTACTTC. Drawing the rest from reference TRBV7-9 and TRBJ2-7, the complete variable domain is DTGVSQNPRHKITKRGQNVTFRCDPISEHNRLYWYRQTLGQGPEFLTYFQNEAQLEKSRLLSDRFSAERPKGSFSTLEIQRTEQGDSAMYLCASSLGSGEQYFGPGTRLTVT.

There are a few counts of this clonotype. The rearrangement uses TRBV5-1 and TRBJ2-2; TRBD1 matches 11 bases. The germline CDR1 and CDR2 sequences are SGHRS and YFSETQ. The CDR3 length is 15 residues. V gave up 4 bases and J gave up 6 bases; unmatched junction bases: 5. DNA for the CDR3: TGCGCCAGCAGCCCTGGACAGGGGGCTGCCGGGGAGCTGTTTTTT. This translates into CASSPGQGAAGELFF.

This clonotype was detected ten times or more. The rearrangement joins TRBV19 to TRBJ2-2, with no clear D. CDR1 and CDR2 (germline): LNHDA, SQIVND (reference sequence). This CDR3 region has 13 residues. V lost 8 bases and J 4 bases, leaving 11 bases between the germline ends. The CDR3 sequence: CASRGSSTGELFF. CDR3 nucleotide sequence: TGTGCCAGTCGAGGCAGTAGCACCGGGGAGCTGTTTTTT.

The V call is TRBV2, the J call TRBJ2-5, with a possible D match to TRBD2 (6 bases). V lost 6 bases, J lost 5 bases, and 10 bases lay in between. The length of the CDR3 is 12 residues. Germline CDR1 reads SNHLY; CDR2 reads FYNNEI. CDR3 amino acids: CASRRGRETQYF. For the CDR3, the DNA is TGTGCCAGCAGGCGGGGACGGGAGACCCAGTACTTC.

V gene TRBV20-1 combines with J gene TRBJ1-1; 9 bases line up with TRBD1. CDR1 and CDR2 (germline): DFQATT, SNEGSKA (reference sequence). The CDR3 is 14 residues long. V shed 6 bases and J 7 bases; nucleotides not matched to a gene: 12. CDR3 sequence: CSAPPGQGIREAFF. CDR3 DNA: TGCAGTGCGCCTCCGGGACAGGGTATTCGTGAAGCTTTCTTT.

This clonotype has only a few counts. The chain joins TRBV10-3 to TRBJ1-6, with D unresolved. The CDR3 runs 12 residues. The germline V and J ends were trimmed by 10 bases and 7 bases, with 11 bases remaining between them. Germline CDR1 reads ENHRY; CDR2 reads SYGVKD. The CDR3 DNA follows: TGTGCCACACGACATATCAATTCACCCCTCCACTTT. This translates into CATRHINSPLHF.

This clonotype was counted only a few times. This chain uses TRBV5-4 with TRBJ1-2; D unclear. This CDR3 region has 13 residues. The germline V gene encodes CDR1 SGHNT and CDR2 YYREEE (reference sequence). V was shortened by 1 base and J by 5 bases, with 9 bases between the two germline ends. In nucleotides, the CDR3 is TGTGCCAGCAGCTTGTTGAGAATGTATGGCTACACCTTC. As protein: CASSLLRMYGYTF.

This clonotype was detected many times. V and J are TRBV9 and TRBJ1-2; 9 positions agree with TRBD1. V lost 0 bases to trimming and J lost 2 bases; unmatched junction nucleotides: 5. The length of the CDR3 is 16 residues. Germline values: CDR1 SGDLS, CDR2 YYNGEE. DNA for the CDR3: TGTGCCAGCAGCGTAGGAGACAGGGGGTTGAACTATGGCTACACCTTC. This gives the protein CASSVGDRGLNYGYTF.

The chain has TRBV12-3 or TRBV12-4 and TRBJ2-5; perhaps TRBD1 as D (6 bases). Trimming pared 2 bases from V and 7 bases from J, leaving 8 bases between. This CDR3 contains 12 residues. The CDR3 DNA reads as TGTGCCAGCAGTTTACCCAGGGGGACCCAGTACTTC. It codes for CASSLPRGTQYF.

The table lists this clonotype with many counts. This chain connects TRBV20-1 to TRBJ1-6; no definite D call. V was trimmed by 4 bases and J by 8 bases, leaving 15 bases between them. CDR3 length: 14 residues. Per germline, CDR1 DFQATT and CDR2 SNEGSKA (reference sequence). The DNA of the CDR3 is TGCAGTGCTAACCCAAATAGCGGTGATTCACCCCTCCACTTT. The encoded protein is CSANPNSGDSPLHF.

The CDR3 here is CASRTGAGGYTF. The DNA of the CDR3 is TGTGCCAGCCGGACAGGGGCGGGTGGCTACACCTTC. V gene TRBV2 combines with J gene TRBJ1-2; 9 nucleotides match TRBD1. The V and J ends lost 8 bases and 7 bases, in that order; junction bases with no gene match: 5. The CDR3 is 12 residues long. CDR1 is SNHLY, CDR2 FYNNEI, per germline.

The sample holds many counts of this clonotype. The chain couples TRBV9 to TRBJ1-6; tentative D call: TRBD1 (6 bases). This CDR3 comprises 16 residues. V was cut by 2 bases and J by 0 bases, with 9 bases left in between. Germline-derived CDR1 and CDR2 are SGDLS and YYNGEE. Written as DNA, the CDR3 is TGTGCCAGCAGCGTCCAGGGGAGCTCCTATAATTCACCCCTCCACTTT. Protein product: CASSVQGSSYNSPLHF.

The CDR3 sequence is CASSVSDGGELFF. The DNA for the CDR3 is TGTGCCAGCAGCGTGTCCGACGGCGGGGAGCTGTTTTTT. The V gene is TRBV9, the J gene TRBJ2-2; D remains ambiguous. Germline V gene data show CDR1 as SGDLS and CDR2 as YYNGEE. The CDR3 totals 13 residues. Trimming pared 2 bases from V and 7 bases from J, leaving 9 bases between.

To note about this clonotype: This may come from a read error, since a much larger clone is one base off. The chain links TRBV9 to TRBJ2-7; D gene ambiguous. The CDR3 is 15 amino acids. The germline CDR1 and CDR2 sequences are SGDLS and YYNGEE. CDR3 protein: CASSVDAEVSYKQYF. The CDR3 coding sequence is TGTGCCAGCAGCGTAGATGCAGAAGTCTCCTACAAGCAGTACTTC.

This chain uses TRBV4-1 with TRBJ2-5, with 9 nucleotides matching TRBD2. This CDR3 spans 16 amino acids. With 0 bases clipped from V and 6 bases from J, the junction kept 8 bases outside the gene matches. CDR1 is MGHRA and CDR2 is YSYEKL in the germline V gene. The CDR3 nucleotides read TGCGCCAGCAGCCAAGAAGAAGCGGGAGGAGGAAAGACCCAGTACTTC. Its translation is CASSQEEAGGGKTQYF.

The gene calls are TRBV4-2 and TRBJ1-2, with D hard to call. From germline, CDR1 is LGHNA and CDR2 YNFKEQ. This CDR3 has 17 amino acids. The germline V and J ends were trimmed by 0 bases and 0 bases, with 14 bases remaining between them. The CDR3 nucleotides read TGTGCCAGCAGCCAAGATACAACCTTATGTGCTAACTATGGCTACACCTTC. Translation gives CASSQDTTLCANYGYTF.

V and J are TRBV2 and TRBJ1-2; D uncertain. There are 11 residues in the CDR3. V gave up 4 bases and J gave up 11 bases, with 11 bases separating them. The germline V gene has CDR1 SNHLY and CDR2 FYNNEI. The CDR3 nucleotides read TGTGCCAGCAGTGTGACTAGCGGATACACCTTC. It translates to CASSVTSGYTF.

In its sample, this clonotype was seen a few times. The V gene is TRBV25-1, the J gene TRBJ2-7; 7 positions match TRBD2. From germline, CDR1 is MGHDK and CDR2 SYGVNS. CDR3 length equals 14 residues. Unmatched junction bases numbered 4, after V lost 5 bases and J lost 0 bases. CDR3 in amino acids: CASSPTSASYEQYF. The CDR3 DNA reads as TGTGCCAGCAGTCCAACTAGCGCCTCCTACGAGCAGTACTTC.

This clonotype was recorded many times. V usage is TRBV19 and J usage is TRBJ1-5, with D possibly being TRBD1 (6 bases). The CDR3 is 16 amino acids. The V gene lost 5 bases and the J gene lost 5 bases, with 19 bases spanning the gap. Per germline, CDR1 LNHDA and CDR2 SQIVND (reference sequence). The CDR3: CASSLPTGGLYQPQHF. As DNA, the CDR3 is TGTGCCAGTAGTCTACCTACCGGGGGCTTGTATCAGCCCCAGCATTTT.

On this clonotype: A much larger clone sits a single nucleotide away, making a read error possible. The chain is built from TRBV20-1 and TRBJ1-2; D remains unclear. Looked up from germline, CDR1 is DFQATT and CDR2 is SNEGSKA (reference sequence). The CDR3 is made up of 13 amino acids. The chain's CDR3 is CSALDGPGYGYAF. The CDR3 region has the DNA TGCAGTGCTCTCGACGGACCTGGGTATGGCTACGCCTTC.

The V call is TRBV20-1, the J call TRBJ2-5, with TRBD2 matching over 8 bases. The CDR3 totals 15 residues. CDR1 and CDR2 from the germline V gene are DFQATT and SNEGSKA (reference sequence). V dropped 1 base and J dropped 5; count of bases not matched to a gene: 9. DNA for the CDR3: TGCAGTGCTAGAGGTGGTAGCGGGAAACAGGAGACCCAGTACTTC. It is translated as CSARGGSGKQETQYF.

The sample holds many counts of this clonotype. V is TRBV24-1 and J is TRBJ2-3; a possible D gene is TRBD2 (6 bases). The CDR3 is made up of 15 amino acids. Trimming took 4 bases from V and 6 from J, leaving 16 bases between them. Germline V gene sequence: CDR1 KGHDR, CDR2 SFDVKD. The CDR3 bases are TGTGCCACCAGTGACCCGAGACTAGTAGCGGATACGCAGTATTTT. Translation gives CATSDPRLVADTQYF.

This clonotype has a single count. This clone may be a read error of a much larger clone one base away. This chain uses TRBV7-8 with TRBJ1-1; perhaps TRBD1 as D (5 bases). The germline V and J ends were trimmed by 1 base and 1 base, with 10 bases remaining between them. This CDR3 region has 15 residues. The V gene's germline CDR1 is SGHVS and CDR2 FQNEAQ. The DNA of the CDR3 is TGTGCCAGCAGCTTAGTTCGGGGGTCGAACACTGAAGCTTTCTTT. The encoded protein is CASSLVRGSNTEAFF.